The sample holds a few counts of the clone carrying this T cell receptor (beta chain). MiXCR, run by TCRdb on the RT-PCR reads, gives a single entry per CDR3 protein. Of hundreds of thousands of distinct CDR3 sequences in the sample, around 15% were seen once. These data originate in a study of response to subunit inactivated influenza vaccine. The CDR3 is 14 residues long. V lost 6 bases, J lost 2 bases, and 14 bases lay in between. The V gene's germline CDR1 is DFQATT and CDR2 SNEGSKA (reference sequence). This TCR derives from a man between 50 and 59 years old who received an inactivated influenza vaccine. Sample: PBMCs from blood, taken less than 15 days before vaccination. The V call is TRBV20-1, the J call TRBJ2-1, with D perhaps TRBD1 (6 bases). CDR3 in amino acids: CSAQLEGAYNEQFF. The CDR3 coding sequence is TGCAGTGCGCAGCTAGAGGGGGCCTACAATGAGCAGTTCTTC.